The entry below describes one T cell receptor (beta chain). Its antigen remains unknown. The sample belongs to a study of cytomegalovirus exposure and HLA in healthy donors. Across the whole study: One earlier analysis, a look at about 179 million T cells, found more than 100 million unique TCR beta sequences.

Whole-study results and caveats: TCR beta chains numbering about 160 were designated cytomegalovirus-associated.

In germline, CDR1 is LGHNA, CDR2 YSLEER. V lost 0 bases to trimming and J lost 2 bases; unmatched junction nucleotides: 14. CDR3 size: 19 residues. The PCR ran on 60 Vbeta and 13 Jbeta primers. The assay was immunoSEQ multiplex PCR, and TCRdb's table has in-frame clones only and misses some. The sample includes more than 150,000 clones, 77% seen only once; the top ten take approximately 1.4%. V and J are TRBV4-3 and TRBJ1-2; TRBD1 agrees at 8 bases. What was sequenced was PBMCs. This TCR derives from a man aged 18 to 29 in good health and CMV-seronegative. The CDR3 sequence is CASSQDEVPGGEINYGYTF. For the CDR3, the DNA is TGCGCCAGCAGCCAAGATGAGGTACCAGGGGGCGAAATAAACTATGGCTACACCTTC.